This T cell receptor (beta chain) was obtained from a study of blood T cell repertoires in COVID-19. Study-level information: Samples came from the United States, Italy and Spain, spanning acute and convalescent COVID-19.

CDR3 length: 13 amino acids. Unmatched junction bases numbered 7, after V lost 3 bases and J lost 12 bases. CDR1 and CDR2 from the germline V gene are SGHVS and FQNEAQ. The Seattle patients, enrolled during active infection, were followed longitudinally. Measured with immunoSEQ multiplex PCR; TCRdb has only the in-frame clones, and not every one. The table shows some 120,000 clones, with more than 90% occurring only once. The J gene is TRBJ2-2, the V gene TRBV7-8; 7 nucleotides match TRBD1. The TCR was taken from a man in his 60s with COVID-19, enrolled during active disease. Sequenced: peripheral blood. In nucleotides, the CDR3 is TGTGCCAGCAGCTTTACAGGGGCCGCGAAGCTGTTTTTT. Amino acids: CASSFTGAAKLFF.